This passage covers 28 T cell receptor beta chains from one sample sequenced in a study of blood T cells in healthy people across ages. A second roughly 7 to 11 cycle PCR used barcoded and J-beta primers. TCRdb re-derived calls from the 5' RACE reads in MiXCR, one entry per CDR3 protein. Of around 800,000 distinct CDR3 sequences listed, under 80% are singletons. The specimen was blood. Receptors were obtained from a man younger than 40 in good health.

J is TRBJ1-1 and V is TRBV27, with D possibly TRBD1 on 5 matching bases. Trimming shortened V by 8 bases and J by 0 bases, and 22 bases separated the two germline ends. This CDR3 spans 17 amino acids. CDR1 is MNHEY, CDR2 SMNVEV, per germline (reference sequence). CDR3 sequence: CASGQGFLTSMNTEAFF. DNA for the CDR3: TGTGCCAGCGGCCAGGGTTTTTTAACGTCGATGAACACTGAAGCTTTCTTT.

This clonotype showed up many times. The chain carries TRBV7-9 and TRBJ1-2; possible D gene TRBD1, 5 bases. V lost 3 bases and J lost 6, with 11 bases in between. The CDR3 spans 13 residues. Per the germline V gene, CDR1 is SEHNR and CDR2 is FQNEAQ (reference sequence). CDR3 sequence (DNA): TGTGCCAGCAGCTTTAGGGGAAGCAATGGCTACACCTTC. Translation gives CASSFRGSNGYTF.

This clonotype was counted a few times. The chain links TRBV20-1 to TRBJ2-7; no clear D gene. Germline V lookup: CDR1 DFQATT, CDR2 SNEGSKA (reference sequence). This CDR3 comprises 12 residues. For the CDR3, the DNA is TGCAGCCTCCTCTATCGAGGCTACGAGCAGTACTTC. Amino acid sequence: CSLLYRGYEQYF.

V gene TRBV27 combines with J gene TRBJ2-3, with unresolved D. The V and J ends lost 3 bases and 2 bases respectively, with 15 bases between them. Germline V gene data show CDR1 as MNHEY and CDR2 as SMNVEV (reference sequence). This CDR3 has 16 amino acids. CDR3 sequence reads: CASSFYSLTSTDTQYF. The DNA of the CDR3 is TGTGCCAGCAGTTTCTACTCTTTAACCTCCACAGATACGCAGTATTTT.

The CDR3 DNA sequence: TGTGCCAGCAGCGATGGACAGACAAATGAGCAGTTCTTC. The encoded protein is CASSDGQTNEQFF. J is TRBJ2-1 and V is TRBV7-2; possible D gene TRBD1, 6 bases. The length of the CDR3 is 13 residues. Germline CDR1 is SGHTA and CDR2 is FQGNSA. V was trimmed by 5 bases and J by 7 bases, leaving 12 bases between them.

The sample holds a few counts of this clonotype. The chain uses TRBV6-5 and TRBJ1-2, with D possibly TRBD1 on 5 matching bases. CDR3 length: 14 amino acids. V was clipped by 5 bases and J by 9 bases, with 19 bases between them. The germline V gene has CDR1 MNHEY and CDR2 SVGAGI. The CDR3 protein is CASSQGGEVGSYTF. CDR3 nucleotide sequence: TGTGCCAGCAGTCAAGGAGGGGAGGTAGGGAGCTACACCTTC.

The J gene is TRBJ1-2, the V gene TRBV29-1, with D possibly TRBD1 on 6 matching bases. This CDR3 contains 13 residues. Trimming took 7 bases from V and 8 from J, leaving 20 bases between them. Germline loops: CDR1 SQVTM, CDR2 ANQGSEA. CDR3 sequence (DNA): TGCAGCGCCAGAACTACGGACAGTCGAGGCTACACCTTC. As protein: CSARTTDSRGYTF.

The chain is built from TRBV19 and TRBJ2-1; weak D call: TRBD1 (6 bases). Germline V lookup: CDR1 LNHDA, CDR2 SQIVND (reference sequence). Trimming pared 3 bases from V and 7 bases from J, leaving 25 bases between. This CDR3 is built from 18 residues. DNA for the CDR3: TGTGCCAGTAGTATGATCGGAGGCAGGGGTGGGGTCTCGAATGAGCAGTTCTTC. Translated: CASSMIGGRGGVSNEQFF.

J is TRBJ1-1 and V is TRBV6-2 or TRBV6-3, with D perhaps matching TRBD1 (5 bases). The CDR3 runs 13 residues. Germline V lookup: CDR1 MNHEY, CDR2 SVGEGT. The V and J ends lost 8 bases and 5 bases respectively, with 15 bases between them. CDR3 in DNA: TGTGCCAGCCAAGGGTCCTGGGGGACTGAAGCTTTCTTT. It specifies CASQGSWGTEAFF.

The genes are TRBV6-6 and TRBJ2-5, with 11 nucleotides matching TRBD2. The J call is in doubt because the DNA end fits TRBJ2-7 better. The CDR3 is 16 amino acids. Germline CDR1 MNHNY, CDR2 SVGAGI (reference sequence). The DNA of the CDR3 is TGTGCCAGCAGTTACGGGGTAGCGGGGGGGGACTACGAGCAGTACTTC. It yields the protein CASSYGVAGGDYEQYF.

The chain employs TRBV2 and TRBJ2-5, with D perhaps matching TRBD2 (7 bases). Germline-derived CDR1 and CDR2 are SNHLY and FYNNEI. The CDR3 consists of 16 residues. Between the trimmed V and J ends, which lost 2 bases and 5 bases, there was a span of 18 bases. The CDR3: CASSERGGAFRETQYF. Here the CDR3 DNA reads TGTGCCAGCAGTGAAAGAGGGGGGGCCTTTAGGGAGACCCAGTACTTC.

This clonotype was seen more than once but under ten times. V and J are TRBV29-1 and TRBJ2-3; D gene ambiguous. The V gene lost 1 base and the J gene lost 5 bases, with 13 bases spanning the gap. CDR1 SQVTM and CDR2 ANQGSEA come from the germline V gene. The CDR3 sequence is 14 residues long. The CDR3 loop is CSVEGGQEVDTQYF. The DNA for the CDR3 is TGCAGCGTTGAAGGTGGCCAAGAGGTAGATACGCAGTATTTT.

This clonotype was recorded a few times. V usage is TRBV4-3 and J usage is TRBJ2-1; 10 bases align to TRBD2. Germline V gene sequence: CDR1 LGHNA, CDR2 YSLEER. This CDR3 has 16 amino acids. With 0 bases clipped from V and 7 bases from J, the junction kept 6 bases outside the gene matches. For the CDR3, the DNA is TGCGCCAGCAGCCAAGATCGATCTAGCGGGGGAAATGAGCAGTTCTTC. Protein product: CASSQDRSSGGNEQFF.

This chain's CDR3 is CASSPFSTGELFF. CDR3 sequence (DNA): TGTGCCAGCAGCCCATTTTCCACCGGGGAGCTGTTTTTT. The chain carries TRBV7-2 and TRBJ2-2; D not resolved. The V gene lost 5 bases and the J gene lost 4 bases, with 8 bases spanning the gap. The CDR3 has 13 amino acids. Germline CDR1 is SGHTA and CDR2 is FQGNSA.

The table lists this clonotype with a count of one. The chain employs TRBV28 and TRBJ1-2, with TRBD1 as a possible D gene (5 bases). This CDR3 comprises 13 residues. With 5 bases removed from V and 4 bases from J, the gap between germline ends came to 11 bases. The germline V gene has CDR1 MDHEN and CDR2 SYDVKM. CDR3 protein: CASSIGAGYGYTF. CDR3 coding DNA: TGTGCCAGCAGTATCGGGGCCGGCTATGGCTACACCTTC.

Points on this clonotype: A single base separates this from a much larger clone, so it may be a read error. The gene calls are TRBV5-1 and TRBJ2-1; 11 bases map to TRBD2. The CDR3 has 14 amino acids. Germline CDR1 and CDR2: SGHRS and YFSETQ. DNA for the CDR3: TGCGTCAGCAGCACTAGCGGGGGAAGAAATGAGCAGTTCTTC. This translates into CVSSTSGGRNEQFF.

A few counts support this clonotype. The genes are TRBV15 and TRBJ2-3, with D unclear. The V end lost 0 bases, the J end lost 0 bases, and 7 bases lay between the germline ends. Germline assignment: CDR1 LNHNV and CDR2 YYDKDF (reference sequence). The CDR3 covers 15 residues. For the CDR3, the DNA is TGTGCCACCAGCAGAGACGGCCAGAGCACAGATACGCAGTATTTT. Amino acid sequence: CATSRDGQSTDTQYF.

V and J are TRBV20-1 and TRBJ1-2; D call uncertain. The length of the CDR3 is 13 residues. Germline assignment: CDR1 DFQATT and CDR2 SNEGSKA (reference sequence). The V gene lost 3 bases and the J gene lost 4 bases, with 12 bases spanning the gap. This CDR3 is CSASSLTGYGYTF. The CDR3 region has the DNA TGCAGTGCTAGTTCTCTCACGGGCTATGGCTACACCTTC.

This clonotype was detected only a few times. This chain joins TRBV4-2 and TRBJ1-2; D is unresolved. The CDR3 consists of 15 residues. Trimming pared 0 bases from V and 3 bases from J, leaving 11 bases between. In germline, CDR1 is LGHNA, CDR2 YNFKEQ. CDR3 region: CASSQDGGPHYGYTF. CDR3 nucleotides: TGTGCCAGCAGCCAAGATGGAGGGCCCCACTATGGCTACACCTTC.

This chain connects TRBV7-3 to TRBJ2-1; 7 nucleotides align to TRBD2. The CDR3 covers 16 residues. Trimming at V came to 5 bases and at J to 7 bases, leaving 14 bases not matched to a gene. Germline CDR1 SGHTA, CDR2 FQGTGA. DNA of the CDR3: TGTGCCAGCAGCCCGTCGGGATCCGGGAGGTGGAATGAGCAGTTCTTC. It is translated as CASSPSGSGRWNEQFF. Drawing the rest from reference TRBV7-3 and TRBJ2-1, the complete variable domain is GAGVSQTPSNKVTEKGKYVELRCDPISGHTALYWYRQSLGQGPEFLIYFQGTGAADDSGLPNDRFFAVRPEGSVSTLKIQRTERGDSAVYLCASSPSGSGRWNEQFFGPGTRLTVL.

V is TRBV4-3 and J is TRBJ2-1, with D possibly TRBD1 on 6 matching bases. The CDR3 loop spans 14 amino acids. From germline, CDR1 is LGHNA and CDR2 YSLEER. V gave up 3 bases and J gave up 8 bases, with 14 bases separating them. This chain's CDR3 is CASSHGNRVDEQFF. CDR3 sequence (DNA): TGCGCCAGCAGCCACGGAAACAGGGTGGATGAGCAGTTCTTC.

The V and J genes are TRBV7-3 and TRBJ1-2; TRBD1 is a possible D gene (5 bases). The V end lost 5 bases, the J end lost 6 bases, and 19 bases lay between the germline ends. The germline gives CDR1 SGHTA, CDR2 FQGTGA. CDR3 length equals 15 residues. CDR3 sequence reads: CASSLLSSGGNGYTF. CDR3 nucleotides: TGTGCCAGCAGCCTCCTCTCCAGCGGGGGGAATGGCTACACCTTC.

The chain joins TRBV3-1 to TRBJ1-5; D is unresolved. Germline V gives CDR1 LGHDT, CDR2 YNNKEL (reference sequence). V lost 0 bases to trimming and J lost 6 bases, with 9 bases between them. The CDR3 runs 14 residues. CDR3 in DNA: TGTGCCAGCAGCCAAGATAGGCGCATTCAGCCCCAGCATTTT. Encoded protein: CASSQDRRIQPQHF.

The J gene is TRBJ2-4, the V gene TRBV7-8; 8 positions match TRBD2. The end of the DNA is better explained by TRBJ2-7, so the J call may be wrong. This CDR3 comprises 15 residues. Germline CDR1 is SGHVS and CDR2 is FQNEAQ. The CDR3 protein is CASSQWSGGVYEQYF. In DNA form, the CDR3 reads TGTGCCAGCAGCCAGTGGAGCGGGGGTGTCTACGAGCAGTACTTC.

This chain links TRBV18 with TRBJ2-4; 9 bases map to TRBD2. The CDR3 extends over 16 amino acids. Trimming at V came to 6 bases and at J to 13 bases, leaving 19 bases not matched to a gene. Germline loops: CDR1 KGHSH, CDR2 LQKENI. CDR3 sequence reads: CASSDAAGGNPKEQYF. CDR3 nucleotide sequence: TGTGCCAGCTCGGACGCCGCGGGAGGGAACCCTAAAGAGCAGTACTTC.

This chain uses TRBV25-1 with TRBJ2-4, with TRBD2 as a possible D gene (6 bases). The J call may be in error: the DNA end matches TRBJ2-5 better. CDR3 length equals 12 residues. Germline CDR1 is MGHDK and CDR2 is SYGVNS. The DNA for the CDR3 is TGTGCCAGCAGTCCGCGGGACGGGACCCAGTACTTC. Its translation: CASSPRDGTQYF.

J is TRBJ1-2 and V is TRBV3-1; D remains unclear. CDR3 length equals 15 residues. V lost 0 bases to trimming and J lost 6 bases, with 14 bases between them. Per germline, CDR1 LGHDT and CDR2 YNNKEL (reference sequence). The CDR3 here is CASSQDRAQQNGYTF. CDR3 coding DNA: TGTGCCAGCAGCCAAGATCGGGCCCAACAGAATGGCTACACCTTC.

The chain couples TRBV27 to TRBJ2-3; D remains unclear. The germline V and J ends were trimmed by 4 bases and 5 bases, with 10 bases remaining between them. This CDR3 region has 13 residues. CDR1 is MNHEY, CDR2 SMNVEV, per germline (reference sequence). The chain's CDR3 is CASSSKVGDTQYF. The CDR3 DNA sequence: TGTGCCAGCAGTTCTAAGGTGGGAGATACGCAGTATTTT.